This T cell receptor beta chain was captured by sequencing in a study of shared clonotypes between healthy human individuals. For this clone: Its cognate antigen is unknown.

This CDR3 comprises 15 residues. V lost 0 bases and J lost 2; bases outside the gene matches: 5. Germline CDR1 is GTSNPN and CDR2 is SVGIG (reference sequence). General study results and limits: Generation probabilities of non-shared clonotypes were lower (relative to those shared by all four donors). About 5.2% was the fraction of naive CD4 clonotypes found shared across a few donors.

Splitting of each subset's genomic DNA was done evenly across several immunoSEQ plates. The input for sorted-subset replicate PCRs was about 0.2 ug DNA, some 28,000 T cell genomes. Here immunoSEQ multiplex PCR was the method, and the copy in TCRdb shows in-frame clones only, minus some. The profile covers around 2.3 million clones, with around 95% appearing a single time and less than 0.15% taken by the ten largest. Sequenced sample: naive CD4+ T cells sorted from blood. Subset reported: CD45RA+ positively selected. This receptor was identified in a man aged 18 to 30 in good health. The rearrangement uses TRBV30 and TRBJ2-3; 7 positions agree with TRBD2. The CDR3 DNA follows: TGTGCCTGGAGTGTAACGGGACTACCCACAGATACGCAGTATTTT. Encoded protein: CAWSVTGLPTDTQYF. The variable domain in full, with the rest retrieved from reference TRBV30 and TRBJ2-3, is SQTIHQWPATLVQPVGSPLSLECTVEGTSNPNLYWYRQAAGRGLQLLFYSVGIGQISSEVPQNLSASRPQDRQFILSSKKLLLSDSGFYLCAWSVTGLPTDTQYFGPGTRLTVL.